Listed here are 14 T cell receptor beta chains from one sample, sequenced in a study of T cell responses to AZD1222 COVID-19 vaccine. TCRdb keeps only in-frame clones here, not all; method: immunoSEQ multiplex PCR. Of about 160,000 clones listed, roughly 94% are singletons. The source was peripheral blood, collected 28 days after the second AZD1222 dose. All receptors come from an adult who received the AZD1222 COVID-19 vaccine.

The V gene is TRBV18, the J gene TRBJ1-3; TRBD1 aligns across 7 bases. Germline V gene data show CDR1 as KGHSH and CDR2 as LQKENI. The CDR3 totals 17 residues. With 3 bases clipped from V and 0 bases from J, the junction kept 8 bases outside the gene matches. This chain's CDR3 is CASSPGRQGSSGNTIYF. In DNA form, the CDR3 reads TGTGCCAGCTCACCGGGGAGACAGGGTTCCTCTGGAAACACCATATATTTT.

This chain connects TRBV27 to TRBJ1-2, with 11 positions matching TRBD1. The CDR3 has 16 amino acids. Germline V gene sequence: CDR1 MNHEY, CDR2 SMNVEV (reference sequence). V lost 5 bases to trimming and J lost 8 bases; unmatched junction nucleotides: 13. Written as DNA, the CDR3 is TGTGCCAGCAGTCCAGCCTCACGGGACAGGGGGGGAGGCTACACCTTC. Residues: CASSPASRDRGGGYTF.

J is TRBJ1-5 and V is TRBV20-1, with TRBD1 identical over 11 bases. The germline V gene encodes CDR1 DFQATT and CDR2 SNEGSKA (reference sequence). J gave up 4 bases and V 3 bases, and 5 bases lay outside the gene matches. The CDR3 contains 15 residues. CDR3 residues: CSASSGTGGNQPQHF. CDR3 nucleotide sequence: TGCAGTGCTAGTAGTGGGACAGGGGGGAATCAGCCCCAGCATTTT.

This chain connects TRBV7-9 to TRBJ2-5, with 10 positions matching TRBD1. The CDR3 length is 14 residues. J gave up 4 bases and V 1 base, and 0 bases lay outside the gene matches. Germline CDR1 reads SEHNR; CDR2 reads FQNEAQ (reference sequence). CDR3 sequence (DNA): TGTGCCAGCAGCTTAGGGGACAGGGGAGAGACCCAGTACTTC. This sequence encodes CASSLGDRGETQYF.

The CDR3 sequence: CRPGGSYEQYF. CDR3 nucleotide sequence: TGCAGGCCAGGGGGATCCTACGAGCAGTACTTC. The chain uses TRBV20-1 and TRBJ2-7; the match to TRBD1 covers 7 bases. Germline V gives CDR1 DFQATT, CDR2 SNEGSKA (reference sequence). CDR3 size: 11 residues.

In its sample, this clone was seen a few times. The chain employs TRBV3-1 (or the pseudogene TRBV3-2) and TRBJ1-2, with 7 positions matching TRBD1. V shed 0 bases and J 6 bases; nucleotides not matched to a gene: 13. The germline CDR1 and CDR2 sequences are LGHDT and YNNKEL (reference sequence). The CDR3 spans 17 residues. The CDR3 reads CASSQESVRQGGHGYTF. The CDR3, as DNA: TGTGCCAGCAGCCAAGAATCCGTCAGACAGGGAGGGCATGGCTACACCTTC.

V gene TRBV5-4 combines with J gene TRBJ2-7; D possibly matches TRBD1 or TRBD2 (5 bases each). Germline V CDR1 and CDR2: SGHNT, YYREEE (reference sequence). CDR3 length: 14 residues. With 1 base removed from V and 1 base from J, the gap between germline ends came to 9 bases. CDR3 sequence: CASSLRDVSYEQYF. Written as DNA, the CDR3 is TGTGCCAGCAGCTTGCGGGACGTTTCCTACGAGCAGTACTTC.

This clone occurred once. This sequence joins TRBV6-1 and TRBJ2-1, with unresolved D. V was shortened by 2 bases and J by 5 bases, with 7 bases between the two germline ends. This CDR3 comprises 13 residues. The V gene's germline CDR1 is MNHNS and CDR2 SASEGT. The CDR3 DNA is TGTGCCAGCAGTGAAAGAAGGGACAATGAGCAGTTCTTC. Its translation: CASSERRDNEQFF.

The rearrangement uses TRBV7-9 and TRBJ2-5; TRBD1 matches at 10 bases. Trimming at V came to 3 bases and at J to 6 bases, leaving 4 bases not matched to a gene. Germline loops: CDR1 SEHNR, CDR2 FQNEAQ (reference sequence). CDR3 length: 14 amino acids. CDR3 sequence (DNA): TGTGCCAGCAGCTTTGACAGGGGGCGACAGACCCAGTACTTC. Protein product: CASSFDRGRQTQYF.

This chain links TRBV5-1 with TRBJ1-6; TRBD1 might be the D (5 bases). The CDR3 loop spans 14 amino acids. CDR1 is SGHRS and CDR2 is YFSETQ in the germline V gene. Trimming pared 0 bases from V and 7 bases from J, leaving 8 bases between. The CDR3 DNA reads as TGCGCCAGCAGCTTGGGACAGAGAAATTCACCCCTCCACTTT. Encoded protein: CASSLGQRNSPLHF.

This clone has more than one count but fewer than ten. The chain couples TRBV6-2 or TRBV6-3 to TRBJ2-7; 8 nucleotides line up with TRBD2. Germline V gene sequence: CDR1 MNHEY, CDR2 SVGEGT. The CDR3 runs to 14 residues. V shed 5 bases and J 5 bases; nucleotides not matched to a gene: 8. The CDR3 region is CASSQGLEVDEQYF. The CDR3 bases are TGTGCCAGCAGTCAGGGACTAGAGGTGGACGAGCAGTACTTC.

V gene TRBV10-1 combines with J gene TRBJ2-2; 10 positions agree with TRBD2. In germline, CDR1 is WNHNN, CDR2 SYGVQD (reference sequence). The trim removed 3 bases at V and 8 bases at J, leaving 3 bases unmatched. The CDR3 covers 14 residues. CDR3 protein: CASSDGLADGELFF. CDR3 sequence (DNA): TGCGCCAGCAGTGACGGACTAGCGGATGGGGAGCTGTTTTTT.

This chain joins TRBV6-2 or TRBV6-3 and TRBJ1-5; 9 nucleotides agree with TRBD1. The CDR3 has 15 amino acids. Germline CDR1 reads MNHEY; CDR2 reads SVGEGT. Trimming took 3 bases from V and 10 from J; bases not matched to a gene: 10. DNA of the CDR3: TGTGCCAGCAGTTATATGGGACAGGGCGTAACACCCCAGCATTTT. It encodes CASSYMGQGVTPQHF.

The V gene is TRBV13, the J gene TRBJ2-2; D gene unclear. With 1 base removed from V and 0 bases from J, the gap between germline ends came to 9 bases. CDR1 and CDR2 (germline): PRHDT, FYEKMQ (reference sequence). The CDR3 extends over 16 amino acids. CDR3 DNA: TGTGCCAGCAGCTTAGCACTCTTCGCGAACACCGGGGAGCTGTTTTTT. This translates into CASSLALFANTGELFF.